Following are 25 T cell receptor beta chains from one sample sequenced in a study of cytomegalovirus exposure and HLA in healthy donors. Vbeta (60) and Jbeta (13) primers were used in the PCR. Data came from immunoSEQ multiplex PCR; TCRdb stores just in-frame clones and leaves some out. The sample has some 220,000 clones, 70% to 85% seen once. The sequenced sample was PBMCs. The receptor source for this set is a woman aged 40-49 years in good health and CMV-seronegative.

This clone was counted a few times. The gene calls are TRBV5-1 and TRBJ1-3, with D tentatively TRBD1 (6 bases). The CDR3 loop spans 13 amino acids. With 4 bases removed from V and 7 bases from J, the gap between germline ends came to 12 bases. Germline loops: CDR1 SGHRS, CDR2 YFSETQ. The CDR3 loop reads CASSVPQGNTIYF. In DNA, the CDR3 is TGCGCCAGCAGCGTCCCCCAGGGGAACACCATATATTTT.

The chain links TRBV10-3 to TRBJ1-5; unclear D gene. V lost 0 bases, J lost 0 bases, and 12 bases lay in between. Germline CDR1 is ENHRY and CDR2 is SYGVKD. The CDR3 contains 17 residues. The CDR3, as DNA: TGTGCCATCAGTGAGTCGCTCGGAGAATATAGCAATCAGCCCCAGCATTTT. This translates into CAISESLGEYSNQPQHF.

The chain has TRBV19 and TRBJ1-6; 10 bases are a match to TRBD1. Trimming cost V 6 bases and J 7 bases; bases outside gene matches: 6. The germline CDR1 and CDR2 sequences are LNHDA and SQIVND (reference sequence). There are 15 residues in the CDR3. CDR3 protein: CASRPDRGENSPLHF. CDR3 DNA sequence: TGTGCCAGTAGGCCGGACAGGGGGGAGAATTCACCCCTCCACTTT.

The chain has TRBV28 and TRBJ1-2; D call uncertain. Trimming removed 2 bases at V and 5 bases at J, with 12 bases between. Germline values: CDR1 MDHEN, CDR2 SYDVKM. The CDR3 runs to 14 residues. CDR3 sequence reads: CASSLGGEGYGYTF. CDR3 sequence (DNA): TGTGCCAGCAGTTTAGGCGGGGAGGGTTATGGCTACACCTTC.

This chain uses TRBV4-1 with TRBJ1-1; D gene ambiguous. CDR1 is MGHRA, CDR2 YSYEKL, per germline. Trimming took off 4 bases at V and 8 bases at J, with 8 bases between the two ends. This CDR3 has 11 amino acids. The CDR3 reads CASSLGREAFF. CDR3 DNA sequence: TGCGCCAGCAGCCTCGGCAGGGAAGCTTTCTTT.

The chain combines TRBV7-9 with TRBJ1-4; D is possibly TRBD1 (5 bases). Germline V gene lookup returns CDR1 SEHNR and CDR2 FQNEAQ (reference sequence). V was clipped by 4 bases and J by 6 bases, with 9 bases between them. The CDR3 length is 13 residues. In DNA form, the CDR3 reads TGTGCCAGCAGCTCGTCCAGGGATGAAAAACTGTTTTTT. It encodes CASSSSRDEKLFF. Drawing the rest from reference TRBV7-9 and TRBJ1-4, the complete variable domain is DTGVSQNPRHKITKRGQNVTFRCDPISEHNRLYWYRQTLGQGPEFLTYFQNEAQLEKSRLLSDRFSAERPKGSFSTLEIQRTEQGDSAMYLCASSSSRDEKLFFGSGTQLSVL.

This chain joins TRBV27 and TRBJ2-7; TRBD1 is a possible D gene (5 bases). The germline V gene encodes CDR1 MNHEY and CDR2 SMNVEV (reference sequence). This CDR3 is built from 13 residues. The V and J ends lost 7 bases and 6 bases respectively, with 16 bases between them. CDR3 DNA: TGTGCCAGCAAGAGGCAGGGCCTAGGCGAGCAGTACTTC. Protein: CASKRQGLGEQYF.

This chain links TRBV6-5 with TRBJ2-6; D unresolved. This CDR3 is built from 12 residues. In germline, CDR1 is MNHEY, CDR2 SVGAGI. V was cut by 7 bases and J by 1 base, with 2 bases left in between. DNA for the CDR3: TGTGCCAGCACTTCTGGGGCCAACGTCCTGACTTTC. Amino acid sequence: CASTSGANVLTF.

The chain has TRBV5-8 and TRBJ1-5; TRBD1 matches 8 bases. With 3 bases clipped from V and 4 bases from J, the junction kept 6 bases outside the gene matches. Germline CDR1 SGHTS, CDR2 YDEGEE. This CDR3 comprises 15 residues. The chain's CDR3 is CASSSENRGNQPQHF. DNA of the CDR3: TGTGCCAGCAGCTCGGAGAACAGGGGGAATCAGCCCCAGCATTTT.

This chain connects TRBV9 to TRBJ1-2; D not resolved. The germline CDR1 and CDR2 sequences are SGDLS and YYNGEE. Trimming removed 0 bases from V and 3 bases from J, with 12 bases in between. CDR3 length: 15 amino acids. CDR3 sequence: CASSVGEAIHYGYTF. CDR3 DNA sequence: TGTGCCAGCAGCGTAGGGGAGGCAATCCACTATGGCTACACCTTC. Using reference TRBV9 and TRBJ1-2 for the parts outside the CDR3, the full variable domain is DSGVTQTPKHLITATGQRVTLRCSPRSGDLSVYWYQQSLDQGLQFLIQYYNGEERAKGNILERFSAQQFPDLHSELNLSSLELGDSALYFCASSVGEAIHYGYTFGSGTRLTVV.

This clone was counted between two and nine times. The chain carries TRBV5-1 and TRBJ2-3, with 7 positions matching TRBD2. Germline V gives CDR1 SGHRS, CDR2 YFSETQ. Trimming took 3 bases from V and 6 from J; bases not matched to a gene: 7. This CDR3 is built from 14 residues. The DNA for the CDR3 is TGCGCCAGCAGCTGGAGTGGGCGGGAGGATACGCAGTATTTT. It encodes CASSWSGREDTQYF.

In DNA, the CDR3 is TGTGCCAGCAGCACCGGACTAGCGGGATTCTCCTACAATGAGCAGTTCTTC. Amino acids: CASSTGLAGFSYNEQFF. The J gene is TRBJ2-1, the V gene TRBV7-3; 12 bases are shared with TRBD2. Per germline, CDR1 SGHTA and CDR2 FQGTGA. This CDR3 is built from 17 residues. Trimming took 5 bases from V and 0 from J; bases not matched to a gene: 5. The full variable domain, rest sourced from reference TRBV7-3 and TRBJ2-1, is GAGVSQTPSNKVTEKGKYVELRCDPISGHTALYWYRQSLGQGPEFLIYFQGTGAADDSGLPNDRFFAVRPEGSVSTLKIQRTERGDSAVYLCASSTGLAGFSYNEQFFGPGTRLTVL.

The chain couples TRBV5-4 to TRBJ2-1; 7 nucleotides agree with TRBD2. In germline, CDR1 is SGHNT, CDR2 YYREEE (reference sequence). After removal of 4 bases from V and 4 bases from J, the junction contained 20 bases not matched to a gene. This CDR3 has 19 amino acids. CDR3 sequence: CASSVLASGTISFYNEQFF. For the CDR3, the DNA is TGTGCCAGCAGCGTTCTGGCTAGCGGAACAATCTCATTTTACAATGAGCAGTTCTTC.

The V call is TRBV27, the J call TRBJ1-2; 9 bases are shared with TRBD1. The ends lost 1 base at V and 5 bases at J; junction bases unmatched: 14. The CDR3 loop spans 18 amino acids. Germline V gene data show CDR1 as MNHEY and CDR2 as SMNVEV (reference sequence). The CDR3 DNA is TGTGCCAGCAGTTTATATTGGAGTGGGGCGGGACAGGGATATGGCTACACCTTC. Protein product: CASSLYWSGAGQGYGYTF.

V and J are TRBV6-5 and TRBJ1-1; 9 positions match TRBD1. Germline lookup yields CDR1 MNHEY and CDR2 SVGAGI. This CDR3 spans 13 amino acids. V was pared by 6 bases and J by 4 bases, with 3 bases of the junction left unmatched. The CDR3: CASRDRGGTEAFF. DNA for the CDR3: TGTGCCAGCAGGGACAGGGGAGGCACTGAAGCTTTCTTT.

The V gene is TRBV6-1, the J gene TRBJ2-7; a weak D match, TRBD2 (5 bases). CDR3 length: 12 residues. Germline assignment: CDR1 MNHNS and CDR2 SASEGT. With 3 bases removed from V and 8 bases from J, the gap between germline ends came to 11 bases. The CDR3 reads CASSDPGWKQYF. Here the CDR3 DNA reads TGTGCCAGCAGTGATCCGGGGTGGAAGCAGTACTTC.

This clone appeared a few times. V gene TRBV7-9 combines with J gene TRBJ2-3; D perhaps matches TRBD2 (6 bases). The CDR3 length is 15 residues. Germline CDR1 reads SEHNR; CDR2 reads FQNEAQ (reference sequence). Trimming took 7 bases from V and 4 from J, leaving 18 bases between them. CDR3 nucleotide sequence: TGTGCCAGCACCTTGGGGGGAAGGTGGGCAGATACGCAGTATTTT. Translation: CASTLGGRWADTQYF. Looking up the rest from reference TRBV7-9 and TRBJ2-3 gives the full variable domain: DTGVSQNPRHKITKRGQNVTFRCDPISEHNRLYWYRQTLGQGPEFLTYFQNEAQLEKSRLLSDRFSAERPKGSFSTLEIQRTEQGDSAMYLCASTLGGRWADTQYFGPGTRLTVL.

This clone occurred a few times. The V gene is TRBV6-1, the J gene TRBJ1-2; tentative D call: TRBD1 (6 bases). Deletions cut 2 bases from V and 7 bases from J, with 14 bases between. CDR1 is MNHNS and CDR2 is SASEGT in the germline V gene. The CDR3 spans 14 residues. This CDR3 reads CASSESGRGVGYTF. The CDR3 coding sequence is TGTGCCAGCAGTGAATCTGGCAGGGGTGTTGGCTACACCTTC.

The chain couples TRBV20-1 to TRBJ1-2; 7 bases align to TRBD1. Germline lookup yields CDR1 DFQATT and CDR2 SNEGSKA (reference sequence). V trimming: 6 bases; J trimming: 5 bases; junction bases outside the gene matches: 3. The CDR3 is made up of 11 amino acids. CDR3 protein: CSAQQGYGYTF. For the CDR3, the DNA is TGCAGTGCCCAACAGGGGTATGGCTACACCTTC.

The chain recombines TRBV5-1 with TRBJ2-1; the match to TRBD2 covers 8 bases. The CDR3 contains 14 residues. CDR1 and CDR2 (germline): SGHRS, YFSETQ. J gave up 9 bases and V 0 bases, and 5 bases lay outside the gene matches. CDR3 nucleotides: TGCGCCAGCAGCTTGGAAGCGGGGGAGACTGAGCAGTTCTTC. Amino acids: CASSLEAGETEQFF. Variable domain in full (rest from reference TRBV5-1 and TRBJ2-1): KAGVTQTPRYLIKTRGQQVTLSCSPISGHRSVSWYQQTPGQGLQFLFEYFSETQRNKGNFPGRFSGRQFSNSRSEMNVSTLELGDSALYLCASSLEAGETEQFFGPGTRLTVL.

The chain carries TRBV9 and TRBJ2-2; 10 nucleotides line up with TRBD1. This CDR3 is 15 amino acids long. Germline loops: CDR1 SGDLS, CDR2 YYNGEE. The V gene end was trimmed by 0 bases and the J gene end by 6 bases; junction bases not matched to a gene: 2. CDR3 coding DNA: TGTGCCAGCAGCGTAGCCGGGACAGGGGCCGGGGAGCTGTTTTTT. It codes for CASSVAGTGAGELFF. The full variable domain, in which reference TRBV9 and TRBJ2-2 provide the parts outside the CDR3, is DSGVTQTPKHLITATGQRVTLRCSPRSGDLSVYWYQQSLDQGLQFLIQYYNGEERAKGNILERFSAQQFPDLHSELNLSSLELGDSALYFCASSVAGTGAGELFFGEGSRLTVL.

The chain couples TRBV28 to TRBJ2-7; 8 nucleotides agree with TRBD1. CDR3 size: 13 residues. V shed 4 bases, J shed 3 bases, and the junction held 2 bases outside the gene matches. The germline V gene encodes CDR1 MDHEN and CDR2 SYDVKM. The CDR3 nucleotides read TGTGCCAGCAGTTCGGGACAGGACTACGAGCAGTACTTC. It translates to CASSSGQDYEQYF.

The V gene is TRBV7-8, the J gene TRBJ1-5, with D maybe TRBD1 (5 bases). Trimming took 6 bases from V and 6 from J, leaving 15 bases between them. The CDR3 is made up of 14 amino acids. Germline CDR1 SGHVS, CDR2 FQNEAQ. DNA of the CDR3: TGTGCCAGCAGTGCGGCGCAGGGCAGTCAGCCCCAGCATTTT. This codes for CASSAAQGSQPQHF. The full variable domain, with the rest looked up from reference TRBV7-8 and TRBJ1-5, is GAGVSQSPRYKVAKRGQDVALRCDPISGHVSLFWYQQALGQGPEFLTYFQNEAQLDKSGLPSDRFFAERPEGSVSTLKIQRTQQEDSAVYLCASSAAQGSQPQHFGDGTRLSIL.

V is TRBV6-1 and J is TRBJ1-1, with D perhaps TRBD1 (6 bases). This CDR3 is 15 amino acids long. V lost 7 bases and J 4 bases, leaving 19 bases between the germline ends. In germline, CDR1 is MNHNS, CDR2 SASEGT. Written as DNA, the CDR3 is TGTGCCAGCAAATTCCTCGCTACAGGGAGCACTGAAGCTTTCTTT. Translation: CASKFLATGSTEAFF.

The chain recombines TRBV19 with TRBJ2-2; TRBD2 aligns across 8 bases. V was clipped by 11 bases and J by 7 bases; unmatched bases: 9. Germline-derived CDR1 and CDR2 are LNHDA and SQIVND (reference sequence). The CDR3 has 13 amino acids. The CDR3: CAAKRGSGGELFF. The CDR3, as DNA: TGTGCCGCAAAGCGGGGGAGTGGCGGGGAGCTGTTTTTT.